This paragraph reports one T cell receptor beta chain. The target antigen is unknown. This CDR3 contains 14 residues. The trim removed 5 bases at V and 12 bases at J, leaving 10 bases unmatched. The sample is drawn from a study of T-cell reconstitution after alpha-beta-depleted transplantation in children. Library preparation (for TCRbeta) was performed with unique molecular identifiers. Each CDR3 protein is one row after TCRdb ran MiXCR on the PCR reads. The table has hundreds of thousands of distinct CDR3 sequences, less than 15% seen once. Whole-study results and caveats: Expanded graft clones, several hundred of them, were reportedly the source of alpha-beta T cells about two months after transplant.

This receptor was identified in a girl aged 2 to 9 with congenital amegakaryocytic thrombocytopenia, due to receive a stem cell transplant. The chain couples TRBV12-3 or TRBV12-4 to TRBJ2-1, with 10 bases lining up with TRBD2. Sequencing used PBMCs, obtained before TCRalphabeta/CD19-depleted stem cell transplant. The DNA of the CDR3 is TGTGCCAGCAGTCCTAGCGGGAGTGGGGAAGTGCAGTTCTTC. Translation: CASSPSGSGEVQFF.